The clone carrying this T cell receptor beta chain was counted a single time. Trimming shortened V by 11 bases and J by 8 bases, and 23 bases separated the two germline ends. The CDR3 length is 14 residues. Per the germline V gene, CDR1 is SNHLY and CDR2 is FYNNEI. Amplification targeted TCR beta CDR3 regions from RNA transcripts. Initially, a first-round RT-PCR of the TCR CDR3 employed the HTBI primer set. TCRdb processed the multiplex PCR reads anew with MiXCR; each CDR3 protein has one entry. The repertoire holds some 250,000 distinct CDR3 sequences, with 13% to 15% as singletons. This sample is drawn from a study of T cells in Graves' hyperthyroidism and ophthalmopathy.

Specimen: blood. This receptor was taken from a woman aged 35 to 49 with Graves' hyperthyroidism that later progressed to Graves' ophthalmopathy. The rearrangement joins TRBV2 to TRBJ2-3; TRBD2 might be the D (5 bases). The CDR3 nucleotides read TGTGCCTCCCGGGAATCGGGGAGTTCGGGTACGCAGTATTTT. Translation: CASRESGSSGTQYF.